These 2 T cell receptor beta chains originate from one sample sequenced in a study of early T cells in non-severe SARS-CoV-2 infection. In TCRdb, the 5' RACE reads were re-called with MiXCR into one record per CDR3 protein. This table holds about 69,000 distinct CDR3 sequences, roughly 8.7% found once. The sequencing sample was made of whole blood. These receptors were obtained from an adult who was a healthcare worker with PCR-confirmed SARS-CoV-2 infection or an uninfected control (not recorded which).

In this sample, this clonotype turned up a few times. The chain uses TRBV7-2 and TRBJ2-4, with 9 bases that match TRBD1. J lost 5 bases, V lost 5 bases, and 4 bases had no gene match. The length of the CDR3 is 14 residues. Germline V gene sequence: CDR1 SGHTA, CDR2 FQGNSA. The CDR3 region has the DNA TGTGCCAGCAGCGTGGACAGGGGCGAAAACATTCAGTACTTC. Translated: CASSVDRGENIQYF.

This clonotype was detected many times. The chain links TRBV25-1 to TRBJ2-2, with TRBD1 as a possible D gene (6 bases). The germline CDR1 and CDR2 sequences are MGHDK and SYGVNS. V lost 3 bases, J lost 2 bases, and 7 bases lay in between. The CDR3 contains 14 residues. The CDR3: CASSETGNTGELFF. For the CDR3, the DNA is TGTGCCAGCAGTGAGACAGGAAACACCGGGGAGCTGTTTTTT.